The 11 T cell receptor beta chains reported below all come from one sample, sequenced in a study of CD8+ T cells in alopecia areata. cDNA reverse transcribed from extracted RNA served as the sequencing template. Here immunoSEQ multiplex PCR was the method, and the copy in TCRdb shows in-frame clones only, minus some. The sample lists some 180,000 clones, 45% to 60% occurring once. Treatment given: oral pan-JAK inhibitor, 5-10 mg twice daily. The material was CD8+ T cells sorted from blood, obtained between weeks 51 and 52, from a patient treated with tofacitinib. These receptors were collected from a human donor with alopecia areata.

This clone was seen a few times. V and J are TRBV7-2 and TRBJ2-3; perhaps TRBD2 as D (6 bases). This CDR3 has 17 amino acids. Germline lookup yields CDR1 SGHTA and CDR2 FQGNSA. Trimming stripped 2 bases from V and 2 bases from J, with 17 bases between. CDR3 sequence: CASSLLTRRGYTDTQYF. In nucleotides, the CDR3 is TGTGCCAGCAGCTTACTGACCCGGAGGGGATACACAGATACGCAGTATTTT.

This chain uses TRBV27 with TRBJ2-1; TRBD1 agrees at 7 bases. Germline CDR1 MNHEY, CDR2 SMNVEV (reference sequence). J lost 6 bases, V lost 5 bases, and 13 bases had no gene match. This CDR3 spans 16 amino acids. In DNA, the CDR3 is TGTGCCAGCAGTCCTCCGGGACAGTCGTTACCCAATGAGCAGTTCTTC. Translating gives CASSPPGQSLPNEQFF.

The CDR3 bases are TGTGCCAGCAGCTTGACAGAGCACAATGAGCAGTTCTTC. Amino acid sequence: CASSLTEHNEQFF. The chain joins TRBV5-4 to TRBJ2-1, with unresolved D. The length of the CDR3 is 13 residues. Trimming cost V 1 base and J 5 bases, with 7 bases left between them. Germline V lookup: CDR1 SGHNT, CDR2 YYREEE (reference sequence).

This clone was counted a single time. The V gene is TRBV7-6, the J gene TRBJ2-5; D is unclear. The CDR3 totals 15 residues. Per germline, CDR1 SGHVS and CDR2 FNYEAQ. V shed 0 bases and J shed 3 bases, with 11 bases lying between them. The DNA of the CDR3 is TGTGCCAGCAGCTTAGCAAGGAGCCGGGAAGAGACCCAGTACTTC. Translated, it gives CASSLARSREETQYF.

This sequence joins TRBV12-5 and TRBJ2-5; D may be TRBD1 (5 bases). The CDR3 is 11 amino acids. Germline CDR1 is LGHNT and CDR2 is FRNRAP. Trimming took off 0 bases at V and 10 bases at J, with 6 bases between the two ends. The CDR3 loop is CASGLVGDQYF. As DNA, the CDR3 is TGTGCTAGTGGTTTGGTAGGGGACCAGTACTTC. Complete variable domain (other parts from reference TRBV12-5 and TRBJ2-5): DARVTQTPRHKVTEMGQEVTMRCQPILGHNTVFWYRQTMMQGLELLAYFRNRAPLDDSGMPKDRFSAEMPDATLATLKIQPSEPRDSAVYFCASGLVGDQYFGPGTRLLVL.

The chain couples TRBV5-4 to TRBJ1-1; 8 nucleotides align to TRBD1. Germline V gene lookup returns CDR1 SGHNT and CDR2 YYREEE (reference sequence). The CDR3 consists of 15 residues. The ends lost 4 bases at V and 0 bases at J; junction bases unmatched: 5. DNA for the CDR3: TGTGCCAGCAGCCCCGAGGGACAGGTGAACACTGAAGCTTTCTTT. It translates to CASSPEGQVNTEAFF.

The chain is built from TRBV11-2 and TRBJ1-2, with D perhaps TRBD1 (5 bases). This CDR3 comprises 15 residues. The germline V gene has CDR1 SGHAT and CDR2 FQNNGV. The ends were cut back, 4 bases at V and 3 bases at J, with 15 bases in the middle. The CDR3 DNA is TGTGCCAGCAGCTCCCCTCGCAGGGATCACTATGGCTACACCTTC. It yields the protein CASSSPRRDHYGYTF.

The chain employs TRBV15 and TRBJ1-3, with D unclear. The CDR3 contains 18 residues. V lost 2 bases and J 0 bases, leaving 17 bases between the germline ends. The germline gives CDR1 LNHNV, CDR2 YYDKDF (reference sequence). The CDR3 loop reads CATSRPSSTGPSGNTIYF. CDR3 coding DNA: TGTGCCACCAGCAGACCCAGCTCGACTGGACCCTCTGGAAACACCATATATTTT. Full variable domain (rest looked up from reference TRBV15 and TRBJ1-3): DAMVIQNPRYQVTQFGKPVTLSCSQTLNHNVMYWYQQKSSQAPKLLFHYYDKDFNNEADTPDNFQSRRPNTSFCFLDIRSPGLGDTAMYLCATSRPSSTGPSGNTIYFGEGSWLTVV.

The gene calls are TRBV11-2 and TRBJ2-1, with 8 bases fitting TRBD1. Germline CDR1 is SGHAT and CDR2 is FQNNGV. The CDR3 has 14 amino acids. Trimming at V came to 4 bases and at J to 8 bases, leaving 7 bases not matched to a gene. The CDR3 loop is CASSSGTGSHEQFF. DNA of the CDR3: TGTGCCAGCAGCTCGGGGACAGGCAGTCATGAGCAGTTCTTC. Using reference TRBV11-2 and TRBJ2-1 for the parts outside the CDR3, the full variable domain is EAGVAQSPRYKIIEKRQSVAFWCNPISGHATLYWYQQILGQGPKLLIQFQNNGVVDDSQLPKDRFSAERLKGVDSTLKIQPAKLEDSAVYLCASSSGTGSHEQFFGPGTRLTVL.

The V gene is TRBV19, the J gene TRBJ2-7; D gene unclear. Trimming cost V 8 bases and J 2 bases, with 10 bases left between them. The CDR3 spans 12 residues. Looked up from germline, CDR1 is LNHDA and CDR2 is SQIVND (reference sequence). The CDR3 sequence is CASSTSAYEQYF. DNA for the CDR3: TGTGCCAGTTCTACCTCAGCCTACGAGCAGTACTTC.

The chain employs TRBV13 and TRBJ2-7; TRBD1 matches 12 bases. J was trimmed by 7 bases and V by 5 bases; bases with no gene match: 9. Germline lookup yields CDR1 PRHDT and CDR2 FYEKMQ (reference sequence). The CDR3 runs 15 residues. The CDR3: CASSPQGQGAGEQYF. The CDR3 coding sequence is TGTGCCAGCAGCCCCCAGGGACAGGGGGCGGGAGAGCAGTACTTC.